This T cell receptor (beta chain) was sequenced for a study of blood T cell repertoires in COVID-19. The repertoire was sequenced with immunoSEQ multiplex PCR; TCRdb's copy has only in-frame clones and lacks some. The sample consists of roughly 160,000 clones, about 90% of them appearing once. This CDR3 has 12 amino acids. From germline, CDR1 is SQVTM and CDR2 ANQGSEA. The V end lost 3 bases, the J end lost 8 bases, and 12 bases lay between the germline ends. Sequencing was carried out using PBMCs or T cells enriched from blood (not recorded which). V usage is TRBV29-1 and J usage is TRBJ2-3; weak D call: TRBD2 (6 bases). The clonotype was recovered from a woman aged 50 to 60 who had recovered from COVID-19. CDR3 region: CSVDQGGGTQYF. In DNA form, the CDR3 reads TGCAGCGTTGATCAGGGAGGTGGTACGCAGTATTTT.